The rows below give T cell receptor beta chains drawn from one sample of a study of blood T cell repertoires in COVID-19. Here immunoSEQ multiplex PCR was the method, and the copy in TCRdb shows in-frame clones only, minus some. The sample consists of 90,000 or so clones, roughly 89% of them appearing once. The source material was peripheral blood. All receptors come from an older woman with acute or convalescent COVID-19. CDR3s include the opening cysteine and the closing phenylalanine or tryptophan. D genes are given only for firm matches. Clone size appears in some rows only: once, few, many, or a class for an expanded clone.

>TRBJ1-2|.|.|TRBV6-4
CASSDGLGVRNYGYTF
TGTGCCAGCAGTGACGGTTTGGGAGTTAGGAACTATGGCTACACCTTC
>TRBJ2-3|.|TRBD1|TRBV10-3
CAISDEGGQPLGNTQYF
TGTGCCATCAGTGACGAAGGGGGACAGCCTCTAGGAAATACGCAGTATTTT
>TRBJ2-2|.|TRBD2|TRBV28
CASSFSGGPSSVGELFF
TGTGCCAGCAGTTTTTCGGGAGGGCCCTCGTCTGTCGGGGAGCTGTTTTTT
>TRBJ2-1|.|TRBD2|TRBV11-3
CASSLSASGANEQFF
TGTGCCAGCAGCTTAAGTGCTAGCGGAGCCAATGAGCAGTTCTTC
>TRBJ2-1|.|TRBD2|TRBV6-2/TRBV6-3
CASSSRLAGTYNEQFF
TGTGCCAGCAGTTCCCGACTAGCGGGGACCTACAATGAGCAGTTCTTC
>TRBJ2-3|.|TRBD1|TRBV18
CASSEWDRGGTDTQYF
TGTGCCAGCTCAGAATGGGACAGGGGAGGCACAGATACGCAGTATTTT
>TRBJ2-3|.|.|TRBV18
CASSPQSAVGTDTQYF
TGTGCCAGCTCACCACAATCAGCGGTAGGGACAGATACGCAGTATTTT
>TRBJ2-1|.|TRBD2|TRBV20-1
CSASLFEGLAGREQFF
TGCAGTGCTAGTTTATTCGAGGGACTAGCGGGGCGCGAGCAGTTCTTC
>TRBJ2-1|.|.|TRBV5-1
CASSLVSAGMFEHEQFF
TGCGCCAGCAGCTTGGTGTCAGCCGGGATGTTCGAGCATGAGCAGTTCTTC
>TRBJ1-5|.|.|TRBV12-3/TRBV12-4
CASSLVEAGPQHF
TGTGCCAGCAGTTTAGTCGAGGCGGGTCCCCAGCATTTT
>TRBJ2-3|.|.|TRBV12-3/TRBV12-4
CASSLASGHTQYF
TGTGCCAGCAGTTTAGCTTCGGGTCATACGCAGTATTTT
>TRBJ1-1|.|.|TRBV5-1
CASSLQGSNTEAFF
TGCGCCAGCAGCTTGCAGGGGTCAAACACTGAAGCTTTCTTT
>TRBJ2-3|.|.|TRBV7-2
CASSLGQGWNTDTQYF
TGTGCCAGCAGCTTAGGGCAGGGATGGAACACAGATACGCAGTATTTT
>TRBJ1-6|.|TRBD1|TRBV28
CASSLAGGRNSPLHF
TGTGCCAGCAGTCTAGCAGGGGGCCGAAATTCACCCCTCCACTTT
>TRBJ2-2|.|.|TRBV2
CASSDGGPTAENTGELFF
TGTGCCAGCAGTGATGGTGGGCCAACCGCAGAGAACACCGGGGAGCTGTTTTTT
>TRBJ2-1|.|.|TRBV5-1
CASSLVQNNEQFF
TGCGCCAGCAGCTTGGTCCAGAACAATGAGCAGTTCTTC
>TRBJ2-1|.|.|TRBV2
CASADYSQQFF
TGTGCCAGCGCGGACTATAGCCAGCAGTTCTTC
>TRBJ2-3|.|.|TRBV29-1
CSADYLASTDTQYF
TGCAGCGCTGACTACTTAGCTAGCACAGATACGCAGTATTTT
>TRBJ1-6|.|TRBD1|TRBV7-2
CASSLEQGVYSPLHF
TGTGCCAGCAGCTTAGAGCAGGGGGTTTATTCACCCCTCCACTTT
>TRBJ1-6|few|TRBD1|TRBV10-2
CASSELRTGTNSPLHF
TGCGCCAGCAGTGAGCTGAGGACAGGGACTAATTCACCCCTCCACTTT
>TRBJ1-6|.|.|TRBV6-5
CASSITGLNSPLHF
TGTGCCAGCAGTATTACAGGGCTTAATTCACCCCTCCACTTT
>TRBJ2-5|.|.|TRBV2
CASSPQGRETQYF
TGTGCCAGCAGTCCACAGGGACGGGAGACCCAGTACTTC
>TRBJ1-1|.|TRBD1|TRBV5-4
CASSDRGLTEAFF
TGTGCCAGCAGTGACAGGGGCCTAACCGAAGCTTTCTTT
>TRBJ2-5|.|.|TRBV7-2
CASSLQTVRLGQETQYF
TGTGCCAGCAGCTTACAAACTGTAAGACTTGGCCAAGAGACCCAGTACTTC
>TRBJ1-5|.|.|TRBV28
CASRFAGPQHF
TGTGCCAGCAGATTCGCAGGGCCCCAGCATTTT
>TRBJ2-2|.|.|TRBV18
CASSPPGQGTGELFF
TGTGCCAGCTCACCCCCGGGACAAGGGACCGGGGAGCTGTTTTTT
>TRBJ2-2|.|.|TRBV19
CASSIEGPAASTGELFF
TGTGCCAGTAGTATAGAGGGGCCAGCAGCGAGCACCGGGGAGCTGTTTTTT
>TRBJ1-3|.|.|TRBV9
CASSPTRVGNTIYF
TGTGCCAGCAGCCCGACGAGGGTCGGAAACACCATATATTTT
>TRBJ2-2|.|TRBD1|TRBV4-2
CASSQGGQGFTGELFF
TGTGCCAGCAGCCAAGGGGGACAGGGTTTTACCGGGGAGCTGTTTTTT
>TRBJ1-5|once|TRBD1|TRBV27
CASSWTGTSNQPQHF
TGTGCCAGCAGTTGGACAGGGACGAGCAATCAGCCCCAGCATTTT
>TRBJ1-5|.|TRBD1|TRBV10-3
CAISGTGGVNTNQPQHF
TGTGCCATCAGTGGGACAGGGGGCGTGAATACCAATCAGCCCCAGCATTTT
>TRBJ2-3|.|.|TRBV3-1/TRBV3-2
CASSQGGRGLSTDTQYF
TGTGCCAGCAGCCAAGGCGGTAGGGGACTTAGCACAGATACGCAGTATTTT
>TRBJ2-7|.|.|TRBV6-6
CASSYSNGVGEQYF
TGTGCCAGCAGTTACTCGAACGGGGTGGGGGAGCAGTACTTC
>TRBJ1-1|.|TRBD1|TRBV6-2/TRBV6-3
CASSPLFGTGGRDTEAFF
TGTGCCAGCAGCCCATTATTCGGGACAGGGGGCAGGGACACTGAAGCTTTCTTT
>TRBJ2-3|once|TRBD2|TRBV10-2
CASSERAGVGSTDTQYF
TGCGCCAGCAGTGAGAGAGCGGGAGTGGGTAGCACAGATACGCAGTATTTT
>TRBJ2-7|.|.|TRBV3-1/TRBV3-2
CASEGSPYEQYF
TGTGCCAGCGAAGGGAGTCCCTACGAGCAGTACTTC
>TRBJ2-5|.|TRBD1|TRBV5-4
CASSSGTGPLSQYF
TGTGCCAGCAGCTCCGGGACAGGGCCCCTGTCCCAGTACTTC
>TRBJ1-1|.|.|TRBV7-9
CASSSSIRPGAFF
TGTGCCAGCAGCTCATCTATTCGCCCGGGAGCTTTCTTT
>TRBJ2-1|.|.|TRBV5-4
CASQWGHEQFF
TGTGCCAGCCAATGGGGGCATGAGCAGTTCTTC
>TRBJ1-6|.|.|TRBV28
CASSPGSGNSPLHF
TGTGCCAGTTCCCCAGGCTCTGGGAATTCACCCCTCCACTTT
>TRBJ2-2|.|TRBD2|TRBV19
CASSVGTSGGARELFF
TGTGCCAGTAGTGTTGGGACTAGCGGGGGGGCTCGAGAGCTGTTTTTT
>TRBJ2-3|.|TRBD2|TRBV6-1
CASSDGLAQSTDTQYF
TGTGCCAGCAGTGACGGACTAGCGCAGAGCACAGATACGCAGTATTTT
>TRBJ2-3|few|TRBD1|TRBV19
CASKNRGYSTDTQYF
TGTGCCAGCAAGAACAGGGGTTATAGCACAGATACGCAGTATTTT
>TRBJ2-1|.|TRBD2|TRBV4-1
CASSQGRLAGGLNEQFF
TGCGCCAGCAGCCAGGGGCGACTAGCGGGAGGCCTCAATGAGCAGTTCTTC